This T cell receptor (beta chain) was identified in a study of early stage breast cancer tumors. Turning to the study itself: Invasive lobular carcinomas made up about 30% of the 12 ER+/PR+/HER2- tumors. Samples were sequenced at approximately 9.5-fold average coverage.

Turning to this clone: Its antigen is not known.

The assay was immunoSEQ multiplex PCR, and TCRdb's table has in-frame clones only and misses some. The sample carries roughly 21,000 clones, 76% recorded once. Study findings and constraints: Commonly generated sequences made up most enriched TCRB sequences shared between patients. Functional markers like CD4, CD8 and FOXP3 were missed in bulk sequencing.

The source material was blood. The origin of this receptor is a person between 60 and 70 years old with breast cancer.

The CDR3 is CAWQGRGANYGYTF. CDR3 coding DNA: TGTGCCTGGCAAGGGCGGGGCGCTAACTATGGCTACACCTTC. This chain uses TRBV30 with TRBJ1-2, with D possibly TRBD1 on 5 matching bases. The CDR3 loop spans 14 amino acids. V dropped 5 bases and J dropped 0 bases, with 13 bases sitting between them. The germline V gene has CDR1 GTSNPN and CDR2 SVGIG (reference sequence).